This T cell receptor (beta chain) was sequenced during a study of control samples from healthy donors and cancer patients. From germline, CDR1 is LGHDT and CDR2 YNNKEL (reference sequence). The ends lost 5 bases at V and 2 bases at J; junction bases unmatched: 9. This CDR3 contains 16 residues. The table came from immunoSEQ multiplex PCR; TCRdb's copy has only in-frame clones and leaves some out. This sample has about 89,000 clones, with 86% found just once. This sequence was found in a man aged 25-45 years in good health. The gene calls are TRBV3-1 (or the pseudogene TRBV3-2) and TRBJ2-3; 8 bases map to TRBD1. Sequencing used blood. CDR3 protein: CASSYRTGSVTDTQYF. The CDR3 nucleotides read TGTGCCAGCAGCTATAGGACAGGGTCCGTCACAGATACGCAGTATTTT.